This T cell receptor (beta chain) was identified during a study of T cell changes during pregnancy in multiple sclerosis. Sequencing used immunoSEQ multiplex PCR; TCRdb keeps in-frame clones, though not all of them. The top ten clones hold 0.35% to 0.5% of a sample with tens of thousands of clones, more than 90% of them seen once. The V gene lost 0 bases and the J gene lost 2 bases, with 11 bases spanning the gap. The CDR3 covers 16 residues. CDR1 and CDR2 from the germline V gene are LNHNV and YYDKDF (reference sequence). The clonotype comes from a female donor with multiple sclerosis, enrolled in a pregnancy study. This chain joins TRBV15 and TRBJ2-1; TRBD1 is a possible D gene (6 bases). The input for sequencing was CD4+ T cells from peripheral blood mononuclear cells, taken in the second trimester of pregnancy. CDR3 in DNA: TGTGCCACCAGCAGAGAAGGGGGAGTACCCTACAATGAGCAGTTCTTC. This translates into CATSREGGVPYNEQFF.